Here is one T cell receptor (beta chain) with its context. Its antigen is as yet unknown. The sample originates from a study of CD4 T cells in relation to SARS-CoV-2 and coronaviruses. Germline V gene data show CDR1 as KGHDR and CDR2 as SFDVKD. Trimming cost V 6 bases and J 0 bases, with 7 bases left between them. There are 13 residues in the CDR3. Produced via immunoSEQ multiplex PCR; TCRdb's table is partial and in-frame only. Of around 23,000 clones in the sample, roughly 70% were seen once. CD4+ T cells from unexposed donors were obtained before the COVID-19 pandemic (2011-2018). The cells were cultured for under twelve days before CD4+ T cells were isolated. Unexposed-donor CD4+ T cells were probed with SARS-CoV-2 S/N and four cold-coronavirus spikes, cells permitting.

This chain uses TRBV24-1 with TRBJ1-1; a possible D gene is TRBD1 (5 bases). The sequence came from a human donor in good health. What was sequenced was CD4+ T cells from PBMCs, cultured in vitro. CDR3 in DNA: TGTGCCACCAGTTCAGGGTTGAACACTGAAGCTTTCTTT. Amino acid sequence: CATSSGLNTEAFF.